Given below is one T cell receptor beta chain in context. V gave up 5 bases and J gave up 7 bases; unmatched junction bases: 11. Germline CDR1 SEHNR, CDR2 FQNEAQ (reference sequence). This CDR3 comprises 15 residues. The data belong to a study of blood T cell repertoires in COVID-19. About the study: The origin of the acute and convalescent COVID-19 samples was the United States, Italy and Spain. Sources were T cells, B-cell-depleted T cells, or PBMCs; the material itself was cDNA or gDNA.

In the original analysis: Estimation of nucleated cell counts relied on the amplification of reference gene primers. Profiling relied on immunoSEQ multiplex PCR, and the TCRdb table lists in-frame clones only, not all of them. D and trimming come from the DNA, and the V and J calls and clone size come from that table. The repertoire consists of about 230,000 clones, with more than 75% occurring once and the leading ten covering about 0.93%. Sequencing was performed on peripheral blood. The rearrangement uses TRBV7-9 and TRBJ2-7, with 10 bases identical to TRBD1. The TCR was taken from a man between 40 and 49 years old with acute or convalescent COVID-19. This CDR3 is CASSPSGTGDEEQYF. The CDR3, as DNA: TGTGCCAGCAGCCCTTCCGGGACAGGGGATGAGGAGCAGTACTTC.